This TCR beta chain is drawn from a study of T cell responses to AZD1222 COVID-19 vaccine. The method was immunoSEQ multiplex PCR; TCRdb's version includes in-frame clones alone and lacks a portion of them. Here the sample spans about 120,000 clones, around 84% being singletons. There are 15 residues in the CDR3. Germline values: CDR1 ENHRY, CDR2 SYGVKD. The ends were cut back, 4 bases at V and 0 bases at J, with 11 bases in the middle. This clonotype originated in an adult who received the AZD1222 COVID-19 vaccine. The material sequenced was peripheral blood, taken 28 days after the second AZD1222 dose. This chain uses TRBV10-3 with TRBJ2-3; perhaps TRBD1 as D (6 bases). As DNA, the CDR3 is TGTGCCATCAGTGCCGGACAGCTAAGCACAGATACGCAGTATTTT. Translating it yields CAISAGQLSTDTQYF.